This TCR beta chain was documented in a study of blood T cells in healthy people across ages. On this clonotype itself: Its antigen is currently unknown.

The use of a sample-barcoded 5' primer and a J-beta primer mix characterized a second PCR of roughly 7 to 11 cycles. Researchers report that each sample yielded at least 3 million CDR3-containing paired-end reads. TCRdb itself ran the 5' RACE reads through MiXCR, one entry per CDR3 protein. The sample consists of approximately 600,000 distinct CDR3 sequences, about 53% of them appearing once. Whole-study findings and limits: Those diversity estimates obtained from one million T cells were thought to be underestimates. Both naive CD4+ cell counts and diversity were greater in long-lived donors than in aged donors.

This clonotype was obtained from a man in his sixties in good health. The sequenced material came from blood.

CDR3 amino acids: CASSEFGHLSNVLTF. The CDR3 DNA is TGTGCCAGCAGTGAATTCGGACATCTATCCAACGTCCTGACTTTC. The genes are TRBV25-1 and TRBJ2-6; the D gene is possibly TRBD1 (5 bases). Trimming removed 1 base from V and 8 bases from J, with 12 bases in between. Per germline, CDR1 MGHDK and CDR2 SYGVNS. The CDR3 runs 15 residues.